This T cell receptor beta chain was sequenced for a study of T cell responses to AZD1222 COVID-19 vaccine. Study-level results: Seropositive at baseline were only a handful of AZD1222 recipients. Donors in the cohort were predominantly white British and more often female, and clonal diversity was possibly underestimated.

This clone came up once. The antigen is not known. Clones were sequenced by immunoSEQ multiplex PCR, and TCRdb holds only the in-frame ones, with some missing. This table has more than 95,000 clones, more than 80% appearing once. Germline CDR1 and CDR2: LNHDA and SQIVND (reference sequence). This CDR3 region has 13 residues. V dropped 5 bases and J dropped 5 bases, with 13 bases sitting between them. The sequences come from peripheral blood, collected on day 0 of AZD1222 vaccination. This TCR came from an adult in good health. The chain has TRBV19 and TRBJ2-7, with D hard to call. The DNA for the CDR3 is TGTGCCAGTAGTGTCGGTTATTCCAACGAGCAGTACTTC. This codes for CASSVGYSNEQYF.